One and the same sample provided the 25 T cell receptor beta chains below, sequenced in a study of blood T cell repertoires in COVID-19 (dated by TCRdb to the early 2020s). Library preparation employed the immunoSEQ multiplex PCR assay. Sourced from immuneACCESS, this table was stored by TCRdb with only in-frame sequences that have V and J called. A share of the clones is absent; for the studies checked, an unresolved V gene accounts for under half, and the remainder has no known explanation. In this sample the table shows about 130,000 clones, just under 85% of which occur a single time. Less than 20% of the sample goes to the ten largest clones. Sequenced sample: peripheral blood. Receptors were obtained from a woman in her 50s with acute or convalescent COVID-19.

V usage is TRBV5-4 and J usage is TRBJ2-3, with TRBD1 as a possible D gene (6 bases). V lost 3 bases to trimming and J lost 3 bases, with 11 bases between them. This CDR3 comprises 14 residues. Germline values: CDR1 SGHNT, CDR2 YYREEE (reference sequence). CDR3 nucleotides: TGTGCCAGCAGCTATGGACAGCTGACAGATACGCAGTATTTT. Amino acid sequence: CASSYGQLTDTQYF.

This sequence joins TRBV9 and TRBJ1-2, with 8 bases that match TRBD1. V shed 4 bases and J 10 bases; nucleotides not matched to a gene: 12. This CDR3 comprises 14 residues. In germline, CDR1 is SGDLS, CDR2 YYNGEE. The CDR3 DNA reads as TGTGCCAGCAGCCCCTCAGGGTGGACAGGGATCTACACCTTC. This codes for CASSPSGWTGIYTF.

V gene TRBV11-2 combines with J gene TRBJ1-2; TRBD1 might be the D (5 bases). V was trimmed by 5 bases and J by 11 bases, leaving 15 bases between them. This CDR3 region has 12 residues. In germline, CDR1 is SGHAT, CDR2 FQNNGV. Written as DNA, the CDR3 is TGTGCCAGCAGCGAGTACAGGCTCCGGTACACCTTC. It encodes CASSEYRLRYTF. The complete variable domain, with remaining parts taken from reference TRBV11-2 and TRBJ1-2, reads EAGVAQSPRYKIIEKRQSVAFWCNPISGHATLYWYQQILGQGPKLLIQFQNNGVVDDSQLPKDRFSAERLKGVDSTLKIQPAKLEDSAVYLCASSEYRLRYTFGSGTRLTVV.

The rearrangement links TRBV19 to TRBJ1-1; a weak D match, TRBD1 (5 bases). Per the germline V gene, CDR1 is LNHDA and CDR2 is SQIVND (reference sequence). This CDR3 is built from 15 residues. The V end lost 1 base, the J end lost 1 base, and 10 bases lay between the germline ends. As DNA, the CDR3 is TGTGCCAGTAGTATAGGGGGCAGAACGAACACTGAAGCTTTCTTT. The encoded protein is CASSIGGRTNTEAFF.

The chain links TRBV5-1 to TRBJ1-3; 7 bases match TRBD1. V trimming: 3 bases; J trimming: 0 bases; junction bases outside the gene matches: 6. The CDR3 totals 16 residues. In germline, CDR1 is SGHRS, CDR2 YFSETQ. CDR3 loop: CASSSHTGVSGNTIYF. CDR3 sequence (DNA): TGCGCCAGCAGCTCGCACACAGGGGTCTCTGGAAACACCATATATTTT.

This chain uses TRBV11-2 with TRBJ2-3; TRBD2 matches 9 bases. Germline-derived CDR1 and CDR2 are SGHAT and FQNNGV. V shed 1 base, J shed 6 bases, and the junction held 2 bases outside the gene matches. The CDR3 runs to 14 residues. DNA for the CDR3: TGTGCCAGCAGCTTAGGGCTAGCGGGGGATACGCAGTATTTT. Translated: CASSLGLAGDTQYF.

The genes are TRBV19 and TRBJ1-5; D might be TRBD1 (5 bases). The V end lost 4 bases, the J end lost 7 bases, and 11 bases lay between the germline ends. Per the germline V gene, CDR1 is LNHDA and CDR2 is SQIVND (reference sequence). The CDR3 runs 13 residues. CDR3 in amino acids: CASSTWGDQPQHF. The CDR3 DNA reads TGTGCCAGTAGTACTTGGGGGGACCAGCCCCAGCATTTT. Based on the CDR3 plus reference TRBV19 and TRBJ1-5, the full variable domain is DGGITQSPKYLFRKEGQNVTLSCEQNLNHDAMYWYRQDPGQGLRLIYYSQIVNDFQKGDIAEGYSVSREKKESFPLTVTSAQKNPTAFYLCASSTWGDQPQHFGDGTRLSIL.

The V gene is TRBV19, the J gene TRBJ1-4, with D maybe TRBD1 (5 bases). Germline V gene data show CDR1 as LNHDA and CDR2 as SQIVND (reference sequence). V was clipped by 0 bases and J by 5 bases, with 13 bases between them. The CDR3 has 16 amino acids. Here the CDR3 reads CASSIEAGRGNEKLFF. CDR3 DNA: TGTGCCAGTAGTATAGAGGCGGGGCGAGGGAATGAAAAACTGTTTTTT.

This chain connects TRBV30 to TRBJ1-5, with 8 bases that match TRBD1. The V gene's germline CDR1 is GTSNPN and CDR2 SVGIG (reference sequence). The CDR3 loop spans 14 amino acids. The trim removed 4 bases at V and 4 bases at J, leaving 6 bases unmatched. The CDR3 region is CAWTARGRNQPQHF. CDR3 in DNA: TGTGCCTGGACAGCCAGGGGGCGGAATCAGCCCCAGCATTTT.

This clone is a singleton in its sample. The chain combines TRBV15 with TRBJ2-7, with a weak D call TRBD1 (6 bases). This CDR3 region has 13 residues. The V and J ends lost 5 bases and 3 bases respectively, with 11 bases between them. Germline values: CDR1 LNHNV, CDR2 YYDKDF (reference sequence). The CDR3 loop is CATSVDRNYEQYF. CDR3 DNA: TGTGCCACCAGCGTCGACAGGAACTACGAGCAGTACTTC.

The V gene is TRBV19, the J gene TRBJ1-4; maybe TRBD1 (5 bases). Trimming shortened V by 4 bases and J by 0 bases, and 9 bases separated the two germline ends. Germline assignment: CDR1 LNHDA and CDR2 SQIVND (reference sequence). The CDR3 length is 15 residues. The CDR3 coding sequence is TGTGCCAGTAGTACCCAGGGTACAACTAATGAAAAACTGTTTTTT. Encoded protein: CASSTQGTTNEKLFF.

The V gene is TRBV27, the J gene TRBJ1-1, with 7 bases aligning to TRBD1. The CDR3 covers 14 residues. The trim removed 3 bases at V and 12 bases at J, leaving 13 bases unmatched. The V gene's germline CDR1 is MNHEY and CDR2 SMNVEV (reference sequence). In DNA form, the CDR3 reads TGTGCCAGCAGTTTGGCCAGACAGGGCCGTACGACTTTCTTT. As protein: CASSLARQGRTTFF.

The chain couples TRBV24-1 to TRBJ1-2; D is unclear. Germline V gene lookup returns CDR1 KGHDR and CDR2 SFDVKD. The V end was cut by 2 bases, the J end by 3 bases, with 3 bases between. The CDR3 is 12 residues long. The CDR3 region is CATSDSYYGYTF. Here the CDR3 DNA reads TGTGCCACCAGTGATTCCTACTATGGCTACACCTTC.

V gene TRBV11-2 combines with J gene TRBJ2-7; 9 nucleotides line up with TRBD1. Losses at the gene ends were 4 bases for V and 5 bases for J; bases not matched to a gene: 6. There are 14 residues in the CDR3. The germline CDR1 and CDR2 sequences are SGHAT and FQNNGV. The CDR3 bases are TGTGCCAGCAGCTATGGACAGGGGTTACACGAGCAGTACTTC. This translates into CASSYGQGLHEQYF.

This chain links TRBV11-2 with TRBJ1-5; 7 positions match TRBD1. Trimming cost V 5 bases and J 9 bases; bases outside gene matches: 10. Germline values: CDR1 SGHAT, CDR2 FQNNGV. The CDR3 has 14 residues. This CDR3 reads CASSPVVGGTPQHF. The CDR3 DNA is TGTGCCAGCAGCCCCGTGGTAGGGGGCACGCCCCAGCATTTT.

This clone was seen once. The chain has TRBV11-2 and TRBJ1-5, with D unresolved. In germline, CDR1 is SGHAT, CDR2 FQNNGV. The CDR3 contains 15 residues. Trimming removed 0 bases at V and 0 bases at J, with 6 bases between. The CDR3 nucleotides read TGTGCCAGCAGCTTAGACCAGATTAGCAATCAGCCCCAGCATTTT. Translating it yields CASSLDQISNQPQHF.

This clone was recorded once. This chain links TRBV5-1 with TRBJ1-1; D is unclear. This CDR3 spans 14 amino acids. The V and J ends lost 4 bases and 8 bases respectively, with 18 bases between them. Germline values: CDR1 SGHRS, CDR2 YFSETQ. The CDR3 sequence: CASSQGLAVGEAFF. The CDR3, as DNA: TGCGCCAGCAGCCAAGGACTCGCGGTGGGAGAAGCTTTCTTT.

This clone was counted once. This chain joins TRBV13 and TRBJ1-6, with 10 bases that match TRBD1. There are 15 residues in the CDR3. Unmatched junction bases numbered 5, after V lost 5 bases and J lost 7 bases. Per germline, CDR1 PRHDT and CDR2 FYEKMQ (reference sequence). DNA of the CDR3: TGTGCCAGCAGCCCGACAGGGGGCGGGAATTCACCCCTCCACTTT. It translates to CASSPTGGGNSPLHF. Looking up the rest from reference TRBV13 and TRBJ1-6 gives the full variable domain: AAGVIQSPRHLIKEKRETATLKCYPIPRHDTVYWYQQGPGQDPQFLISFYEKMQSDKGSIPDRFSAQQFSDYHSELNMSSLELGDSALYFCASSPTGGGNSPLHFGNGTRLTVT.

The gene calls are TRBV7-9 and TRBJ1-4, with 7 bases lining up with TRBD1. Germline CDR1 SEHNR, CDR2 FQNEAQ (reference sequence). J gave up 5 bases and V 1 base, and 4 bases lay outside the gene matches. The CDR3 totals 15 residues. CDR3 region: CASSLDRGGNEKLFF. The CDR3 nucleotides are TGTGCCAGCAGCTTAGACAGGGGTGGAAATGAAAAACTGTTTTTT. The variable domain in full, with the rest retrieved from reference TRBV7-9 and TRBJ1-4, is DTGVSQNPRHKITKRGQNVTFRCDPISEHNRLYWYRQTLGQGPEFLTYFQNEAQLEKSRLLSDRFSAERPKGSFSTLEIQRTEQGDSAMYLCASSLDRGGNEKLFFGSGTQLSVL.

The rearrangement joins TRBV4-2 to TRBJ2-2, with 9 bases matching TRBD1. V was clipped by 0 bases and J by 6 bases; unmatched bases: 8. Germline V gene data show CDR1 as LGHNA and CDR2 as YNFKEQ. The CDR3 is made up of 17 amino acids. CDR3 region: CASSQDRQGGRSGELFF. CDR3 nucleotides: TGTGCCAGCAGCCAAGATCGACAGGGGGGGCGATCCGGGGAGCTGTTTTTT.

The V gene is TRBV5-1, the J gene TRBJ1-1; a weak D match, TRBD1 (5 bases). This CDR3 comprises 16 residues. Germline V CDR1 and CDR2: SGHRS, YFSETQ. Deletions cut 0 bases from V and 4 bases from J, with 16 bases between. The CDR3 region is CASSLANQGPLTEAFF. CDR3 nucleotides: TGCGCCAGCAGCTTGGCCAACCAGGGTCCTCTCACTGAAGCTTTCTTT. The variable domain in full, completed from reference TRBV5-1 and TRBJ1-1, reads KAGVTQTPRYLIKTRGQQVTLSCSPISGHRSVSWYQQTPGQGLQFLFEYFSETQRNKGNFPGRFSGRQFSNSRSEMNVSTLELGDSALYLCASSLANQGPLTEAFFGQGTRLTVV.

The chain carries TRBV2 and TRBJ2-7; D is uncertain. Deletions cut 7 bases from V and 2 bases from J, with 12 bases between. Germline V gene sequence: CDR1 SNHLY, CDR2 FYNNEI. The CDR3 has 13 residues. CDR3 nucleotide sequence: TGTGCCAGCACGGCGGAAGTAACCTACGAGCAGTACTTC. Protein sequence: CASTAEVTYEQYF.

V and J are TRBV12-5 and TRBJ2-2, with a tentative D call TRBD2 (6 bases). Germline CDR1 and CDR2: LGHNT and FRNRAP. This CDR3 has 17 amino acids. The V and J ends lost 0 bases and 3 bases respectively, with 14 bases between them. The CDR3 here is CASGLVLAGKYTGELFF. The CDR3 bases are TGTGCTAGTGGTTTGGTACTAGCAGGGAAGTACACCGGGGAGCTGTTTTTT.

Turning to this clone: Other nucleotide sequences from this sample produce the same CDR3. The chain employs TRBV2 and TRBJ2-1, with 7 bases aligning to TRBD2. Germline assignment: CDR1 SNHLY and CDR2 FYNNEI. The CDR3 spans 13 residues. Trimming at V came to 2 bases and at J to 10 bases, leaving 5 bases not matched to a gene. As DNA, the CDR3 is TGTGCCAGCAGTGAACGAGGGACTACCGAGCAGTTCTTC. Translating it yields CASSERGTTEQFF.

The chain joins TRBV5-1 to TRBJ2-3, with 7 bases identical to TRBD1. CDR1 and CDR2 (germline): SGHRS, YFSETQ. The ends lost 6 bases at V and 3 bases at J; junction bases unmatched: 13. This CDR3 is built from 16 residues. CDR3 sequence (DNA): TGCGCCAGCAATCGGGACAGCATAAAAAGTACAGATACGCAGTATTTT. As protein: CASNRDSIKSTDTQYF.